This TCR beta chain was identified in a study of blood T cell repertoires in COVID-19. Germline V gene sequence: CDR1 SGHRS, CDR2 YFSETQ. This CDR3 is 13 amino acids long. Trimming left V 2 bases short and J 8 bases short, with 8 bases between. Clones were sequenced by immunoSEQ multiplex PCR, and TCRdb holds only the in-frame ones, with some missing. Seen here are nearly 95,000 clones, around 90% observed once, and the top ten hold around 5%. This clone was seen a handful of times. The genes are TRBV5-1 and TRBJ1-6, with D perhaps matching TRBD1 (6 bases). The clonotype originates from a woman of 80 years or more with acute or convalescent COVID-19. Input material: peripheral blood. The CDR3 DNA reads as TGCGCCAGCAGCTTTGAGGGGGATTCACCCCTCCACTTT. It encodes CASSFEGDSPLHF. Variable domain in full (rest from reference TRBV5-1 and TRBJ1-6): KAGVTQTPRYLIKTRGQQVTLSCSPISGHRSVSWYQQTPGQGLQFLFEYFSETQRNKGNFPGRFSGRQFSNSRSEMNVSTLELGDSALYLCASSFEGDSPLHFGNGTRLTVT.